By frequency in the sample, the clone carrying this T cell receptor (beta chain) is large (0.1 to 1%). Antigen specificity is unknown. Mouse germline and gene names are used. The read falls 1 residue short of the CDR3 end, and the missing part is taken from the germline J gene. This sample's time point: mouse harvest day 14 after allogeneic transplant. Mouse grafts combined 10^7 T-cell-depleted bone marrow cells with 10^6 splenic CD5+ T cells. This mouse GVHD model was MHC-mismatched B6 to BALB/c, profiled day 7 or 14. This record belongs to a study of tissue T cells after allogeneic stem cell transplantation. Germline assignment: CDR1 LGHDT and CDR2 YNNKQL (reference sequence). This CDR3 region has 12 residues. V was clipped by 4 bases and J by 3 bases, with 4 bases between them. CDR3 sequences, V/J genes, frequencies and template counts came from survey-depth TCRbeta sequencing. The repertoire was sequenced with immunoSEQ multiplex PCR; TCRdb's copy has only in-frame clones and lacks some. The sample holds 650 to 900 clones, under 60% seen once.

Overall study results and limits: Anatomically similar tissues had similar TCR repertoires within each patient.

Sequencing input: spleen. V usage is TRBV4 and J usage is TRBJ1-5; no reliable D call. The TCR originated in a female BALB/c mouse given C57BL/6 T cells with graft-versus-host disease after an allogeneic hematopoietic cell transplant. The CDR3 DNA, read in part, is TGTGCCAGCAGCTTCAGCAACCAGGCTCCGCTT. Translated, it gives CASSFSNQAPL. The full CDR3 protein reads CASSFSNQAPLF.